Below are 31 T cell receptor beta chains sequenced from a single sample in a study of OX40 agonist ivuxolimab in advanced cancers. Repertoires were generated with immunoSEQ multiplex PCR, while TCRdb's copy carries only in-frame clones and drops some. This table holds some 150,000 clones, under 95% found once. The starting material was CD4+ or CD8+ T cells sorted from blood, obtained in a trial of the OX40 agonist ivuxolimab. These receptors came from an adult with an advanced solid tumor such as melanoma, head and neck, liver or kidney cancer.

The chain uses TRBV4-3 and TRBJ1-1; D is perhaps TRBD1 (5 bases). V lost 0 bases and J lost 5, with 13 bases in between. The CDR3 runs to 15 residues. Germline V gives CDR1 LGHNA, CDR2 YSLEER. The DNA of the CDR3 is TGCGCCAGCAGCCAAGATCGGTGGGGGGGAACTGAAGCTTTCTTT. Translating it yields CASSQDRWGGTEAFF.

The rearrangement uses TRBV18 and TRBJ1-1, with TRBD1 matching over 8 bases. Germline V gene data show CDR1 as KGHSH and CDR2 as LQKENI. The V segment lost 4 bases and the J segment 9 bases; nucleotides outside the gene matches: 13. This CDR3 is 15 amino acids long. DNA for the CDR3: TGTGCCAGCTCACAACGGACAGGGCCCCTTTCTCAAGCTTTCTTT. Translation gives CASSQRTGPLSQAFF. The full variable domain, its missing parts supplied by reference TRBV18 and TRBJ1-1, is NAGVMQNPRHLVRRRGQEARLRCSPMKGHSHVYWYRQLPEEGLKFMVYLQKENIIDESGMPKERFSAEFPKEGPSILRIQQVVRGDSAAYFCASSQRTGPLSQAFFGQGTRLTVV.

V and J are TRBV7-9 and TRBJ2-1; D could derive from TRBD1 or TRBD2 (5 bases each). The CDR3 is 13 amino acids. Germline V gene sequence: CDR1 SEHNR, CDR2 FQNEAQ (reference sequence). Deletions cut 1 base from V and 9 bases from J, with 10 bases between. In DNA, the CDR3 is TGTGCCAGCAGCTTAGACGAGGGGACTGAGCAGTTCTTC. Amino acid sequence: CASSLDEGTEQFF.

V and J are TRBV7-9 and TRBJ1-2; the D gene is possibly TRBD1 (5 bases). Germline V gene lookup returns CDR1 SEHNR and CDR2 FQNEAQ (reference sequence). Trimming stripped 0 bases from V and 7 bases from J, with 9 bases between. The CDR3 spans 13 residues. DNA for the CDR3: TGTGCCAGCAGCTTAGCGGAAGGGACTGGCTACACCTTC. Translating gives CASSLAEGTGYTF.

This sequence joins TRBV27 and TRBJ1-1; possible D gene TRBD1, 5 bases. CDR1 MNHEY and CDR2 SMNVEV come from the germline V gene (reference sequence). V gave up 5 bases and J gave up 1 base, with 14 bases separating them. The CDR3 is made up of 15 amino acids. The CDR3 DNA reads TGTGCCAGCAGTCAACTTACCCAGGGGAACACTGAAGCTTTCTTT. The encoded protein is CASSQLTQGNTEAFF.

This clone was recorded once. The gene calls are TRBV6-5 and TRBJ2-4, with a tentative D call TRBD2 (6 bases). The CDR3 covers 13 residues. Per germline, CDR1 MNHEY and CDR2 SVGAGI. The ends were cut back, 5 bases at V and 4 bases at J, with 9 bases in the middle. CDR3 nucleotides: TGTGCCAGCAGTGTAGCGGAAAAAAACATTCAGTACTTC. Protein product: CASSVAEKNIQYF.

The chain employs TRBV28 and TRBJ1-5; no firm D call. The CDR3 sequence is 18 residues long. Trimming took off 4 bases at V and 0 bases at J, with 19 bases between the two ends. Germline CDR1 and CDR2: MDHEN and SYDVKM. CDR3 protein: CASSSYSLRGYSNQPQHF. CDR3 DNA sequence: TGTGCCAGCAGTTCCTATAGTCTCCGGGGATATAGCAATCAGCCCCAGCATTTT.

The chain carries TRBV4-3 and TRBJ2-5, with TRBD2 identical over 9 bases. The CDR3 has 14 amino acids. Germline V CDR1 and CDR2: LGHNA, YSLEER. V was pared by 1 base and J by 5 bases, with 2 bases of the junction left unmatched. In nucleotides, the CDR3 is TGCGCCAGCAGCCAAGGGCGGGGGGGTGAGACCCAGTACTTC. Translation gives CASSQGRGGETQYF.

V and J are TRBV6-1 and TRBJ1-1, with 7 nucleotides matching TRBD1. The length of the CDR3 is 14 residues. Trimming took 4 bases from V and 5 from J; bases not matched to a gene: 7. The germline V gene encodes CDR1 MNHNS and CDR2 SASEGT. The CDR3 DNA reads as TGTGCCAGCAGTGGGAGGGGGCTGGGGACTGAAGCTTTCTTT. This encodes CASSGRGLGTEAFF.

This clone was counted once. V and J are TRBV6-6 and TRBJ1-4, with no clear D. From germline, CDR1 is MNHNY and CDR2 SVGAGI (reference sequence). V gave up 2 bases and J gave up 3 bases, with 7 bases separating them. The CDR3 is made up of 14 amino acids. CDR3 DNA: TGTGCCAGCAGTTACCCGGCCCCTAATGAAAAACTGTTTTTT. Translation: CASSYPAPNEKLFF.

The chain combines TRBV19 with TRBJ2-7; 7 positions agree with TRBD2. The ends lost 4 bases at V and 4 bases at J; junction bases unmatched: 4. Germline values: CDR1 LNHDA, CDR2 SQIVND (reference sequence). CDR3 size: 13 residues. CDR3 protein: CASSKREAYEQYF. Written as DNA, the CDR3 is TGTGCCAGTAGTAAACGGGAGGCTTACGAGCAGTACTTC.

The CDR3 DNA follows: TGCGCCAGCAGCTTGGCCGGGAACACCGGGGAGCTGTTTTTT. It is translated as CASSLAGNTGELFF. This chain connects TRBV5-1 to TRBJ2-2; D ambiguous. V dropped 0 bases and J dropped 1 base, with 4 bases sitting between them. Per the germline V gene, CDR1 is SGHRS and CDR2 is YFSETQ. The CDR3 runs 14 residues.

V gene TRBV4-1 combines with J gene TRBJ1-2, with unresolved D. The germline V and J ends were trimmed by 4 bases and 6 bases, with 18 bases remaining between them. The CDR3 totals 15 residues. Germline V gives CDR1 MGHRA, CDR2 YSYEKL. The CDR3 nucleotides are TGCGCCAGCAGCCCCCAAGTATTCAAGGCAGATGGCTACACCTTC. It yields the protein CASSPQVFKADGYTF.

This clone was detected only a few times. CDR3 region: CASSGDYTDTQYF. The DNA of the CDR3 is TGTGCCAGCAGTGGGGACTACACAGATACGCAGTATTTT. V is TRBV2 and J is TRBJ2-3; 7 bases are shared with TRBD2. The CDR3 runs to 13 residues. Germline CDR1 and CDR2: SNHLY and FYNNEI. J lost 2 bases, V lost 4 bases, and 0 bases had no gene match. Full variable domain (missing parts from reference TRBV2 and TRBJ2-3): EPEVTQTPSHQVTQMGQEVILRCVPISNHLYFYWYRQILGQKVEFLVSFYNNEISEKSEIFDDQFSVERPDGSNFTLKIRSTKLEDSAMYFCASSGDYTDTQYFGPGTRLTVL.

CDR3 bases: TGCACCAGCAGACCGTCTGACTCTCGGAACACTGAAGCTTTCTTT. Translated: CTSRPSDSRNTEAFF. The V gene is TRBV1, the J gene TRBJ1-1. TRBV1 is an annotated pseudogene. This CDR3 is built from 15 residues.

J is TRBJ2-5 and V is TRBV7-8, with D maybe TRBD1 (5 bases). The V end lost 2 bases, the J end lost 1 base, and 8 bases lay between the germline ends. Germline CDR1 and CDR2: SGHVS and FQNEAQ. The CDR3 is 14 residues long. CDR3 in DNA: TGTGCCAGCAGCTTACAGGGTCCCCAAGAGACCCAGTACTTC. This translates into CASSLQGPQETQYF.

J is TRBJ2-5 and V is TRBV2; D might be TRBD2 (6 bases). From germline, CDR1 is SNHLY and CDR2 FYNNEI. V gave up 7 bases and J gave up 0 bases, with 9 bases separating them. This CDR3 has 13 amino acids. The CDR3 spells CASIGTYQETQYF. CDR3 coding DNA: TGTGCCAGCATCGGGACTTACCAAGAGACCCAGTACTTC.

The genes are TRBV9 and TRBJ2-3; 11 positions match TRBD2. Germline trimming cut 1 base from V and 2 bases from J; bases unmatched to any gene: 9. There are 18 residues in the CDR3. CDR1 is SGDLS, CDR2 YYNGEE, per germline. CDR3 amino acids: CASSVTSGGVRNTDTQYF. The CDR3 region has the DNA TGTGCCAGCAGCGTAACTAGCGGGGGTGTCAGAAACACAGATACGCAGTATTTT.

This clone was picked up one time. J is TRBJ1-2 and V is TRBV7-9; 7 positions match TRBD1. CDR3 size: 15 residues. Per the germline V gene, CDR1 is SEHNR and CDR2 is FQNEAQ (reference sequence). V shed 6 bases, J shed 4 bases, and the junction held 11 bases outside the gene matches. The CDR3 region is CASSDTGESRYGYTF. CDR3 nucleotides: TGTGCCAGCAGTGATACAGGGGAATCTCGCTATGGCTACACCTTC.

This clone was seen just once. This chain links TRBV7-2 with TRBJ2-2, with D unclear. Trimming cost V 2 bases and J 5 bases, with 3 bases left between them. The length of the CDR3 is 12 residues. Germline-derived CDR1 and CDR2 are SGHTA and FQGNSA. The DNA of the CDR3 is TGTGCCAGCAGCTTAATGACCGGGGAGCTGTTTTTT. It codes for CASSLMTGELFF.

The rearrangement uses TRBV14 and TRBJ2-1, with TRBD2 matching over 8 bases. Unmatched junction bases numbered 10, after V lost 3 bases and J lost 6 bases. The CDR3 is made up of 16 amino acids. Germline lookup yields CDR1 SGHDN and CDR2 FVKESK. CDR3 loop: CASSQTAGTRFNEQFF. The CDR3 DNA reads TGTGCCAGCAGCCAGACCGCCGGGACTAGATTCAATGAGCAGTTCTTC.

This chain links TRBV5-1 with TRBJ2-1, with D tentatively TRBD1 (5 bases). This CDR3 is 15 amino acids long. The germline CDR1 and CDR2 sequences are SGHRS and YFSETQ. V was clipped by 0 bases and J by 7 bases, with 14 bases between them. CDR3 coding DNA: TGCGCCAGCAGCTTGGCACAGGTAGTCGGAAATGAGCAGTTCTTC. Residues: CASSLAQVVGNEQFF.

The V gene is TRBV5-1, the J gene TRBJ1-1; D is uncertain. Germline values: CDR1 SGHRS, CDR2 YFSETQ. The V gene lost 0 bases and the J gene lost 5 bases, with 8 bases spanning the gap. CDR3 length: 13 amino acids. In DNA, the CDR3 is TGCGCCAGCAGCTTGGGCGTCGGGACTGAAGCTTTCTTT. It is translated as CASSLGVGTEAFF. Full variable domain (rest looked up from reference TRBV5-1 and TRBJ1-1): KAGVTQTPRYLIKTRGQQVTLSCSPISGHRSVSWYQQTPGQGLQFLFEYFSETQRNKGNFPGRFSGRQFSNSRSEMNVSTLELGDSALYLCASSLGVGTEAFFGQGTRLTVV.

Notes on this clone: The junction and the germline gene differ at one end; a read error may be behind it. The gene calls are TRBV9 and TRBJ1-2, with 7 bases identical to TRBD1. CDR1 is SGDLS and CDR2 is YYNGEE in the germline V gene. The CDR3 spans 15 residues. CDR3 amino acids: CAGSSRQGSEYGYTF. Written as DNA, the CDR3 is TGTGCCGGCAGCTCCCGACAGGGTTCAGAGTATGGCTACACCTTC.

This clone was seen a single time. The V call is TRBV20-1, the J call TRBJ2-3, with no clear D. This CDR3 has 10 residues. Germline lookup yields CDR1 DFQATT and CDR2 SNEGSKA (reference sequence). V was pared by 3 bases and J by 5 bases, with 3 bases between. The CDR3 is CSASGDTQYF. In nucleotides, the CDR3 is TGCAGTGCTAGTGGAGATACGCAGTATTTT.

V gene TRBV4-1 combines with J gene TRBJ2-2; 15 nucleotides match TRBD2. Per the germline V gene, CDR1 is MGHRA and CDR2 is YSYEKL. Trimming removed 4 bases from V and 7 bases from J; junction bases left unmatched: 13. The CDR3 sequence is 19 residues long. The CDR3 is CASSPKGQGLAGGIGELFF. CDR3 nucleotides: TGCGCCAGCAGCCCGAAAGGCCAGGGACTAGCGGGGGGTATCGGGGAGCTGTTTTTT.

This chain uses TRBV28 with TRBJ1-1; possibly TRBD1 for D (5 bases). Trimming left V 4 bases short and J 6 bases short, with 15 bases between. This CDR3 spans 14 amino acids. Germline lookup yields CDR1 MDHEN and CDR2 SYDVKM. CDR3 protein: CASSSPQGDPEAFF. In DNA form, the CDR3 reads TGTGCCAGCAGTTCCCCTCAGGGCGACCCTGAAGCTTTCTTT.

This chain uses TRBV5-1 with TRBJ1-4; D call uncertain. CDR1 is SGHRS and CDR2 is YFSETQ in the germline V gene. This CDR3 has 13 residues. V was clipped by 6 bases and J by 5 bases, with 11 bases between them. CDR3 in amino acids: CASTGQSNEKLFF. The CDR3 bases are TGCGCCAGCACTGGGCAGTCAAATGAAAAACTGTTTTTT.

The chain uses TRBV11-2 and TRBJ1-6, with a weak D call TRBD1 (5 bases). V was cut by 6 bases and J by 0 bases, with 12 bases left in between. This CDR3 contains 16 residues. The V gene's germline CDR1 is SGHAT and CDR2 FQNNGV. As DNA, the CDR3 is TGTGCCAGCAGGGACATACGGAGCTCCTATAATTCACCCCTCCACTTT. Protein sequence: CASRDIRSSYNSPLHF.

The V and J genes are TRBV11-2 and TRBJ2-5; possible D gene TRBD2, 6 bases. Trimming stripped 2 bases from V and 3 bases from J, with 16 bases between. This CDR3 contains 16 residues. CDR1 SGHAT and CDR2 FQNNGV come from the germline V gene. The CDR3, as DNA: TGTGCCAGCAGCTTAATCGGTGGGGGACTGAAAGAGACCCAGTACTTC. This sequence encodes CASSLIGGGLKETQYF.

The gene calls are TRBV7-2 and TRBJ1-2, with a tentative D call TRBD1 (6 bases). Germline CDR1 SGHTA, CDR2 FQGNSA. V lost 5 bases to trimming and J lost 1 base, with 17 bases between them. The CDR3 has 16 residues. CDR3 sequence: CASSQGYRRGNYGYTF. The CDR3 nucleotides read TGTGCCAGCAGCCAAGGGTACCGCAGGGGTAACTATGGCTACACCTTC.